This TCR beta chain is from a study of cytomegalovirus exposure and HLA in healthy donors. This CDR3 spans 14 amino acids. Germline-derived CDR1 and CDR2 are WSHSY and SAAADI. V trimming: 4 bases; J trimming: 8 bases; junction bases outside the gene matches: 7. The PCR had 60 Vbeta and 13 Jbeta primers. Sequencing was performed with immunoSEQ multiplex PCR; in TCRdb, only in-frame clones are kept and a portion is missing. Of roughly 100,000 clones in the sample, 75% to 85% were seen once. Findings of the study overall: Analysis was carried out at a later point, and it linked a missense DCLRE1C variant to TCR beta V- and J-gene trimming. Among the sequence variants, a highly shared cluster was likely an artifact of sequencing. Among the most significant clusters, several appeared linked to common viral pathogens in a later analysis. Diagnosis of cytomegalovirus status made by the classifier reportedly showed high specificity and sensitivity.

Of note for this clone: Its antigen is still unknown.

Sequences were obtained from PBMCs. This chain connects TRBV10-2 to TRBJ1-2; 10 bases match TRBD1. The receptor was derived from a man aged 18-30 years in good health and CMV-seronegative. The CDR3 here is CASSVPGQGSGYTF. CDR3 nucleotide sequence: TGCGCCAGCAGTGTTCCGGGACAGGGGAGCGGCTACACCTTC.